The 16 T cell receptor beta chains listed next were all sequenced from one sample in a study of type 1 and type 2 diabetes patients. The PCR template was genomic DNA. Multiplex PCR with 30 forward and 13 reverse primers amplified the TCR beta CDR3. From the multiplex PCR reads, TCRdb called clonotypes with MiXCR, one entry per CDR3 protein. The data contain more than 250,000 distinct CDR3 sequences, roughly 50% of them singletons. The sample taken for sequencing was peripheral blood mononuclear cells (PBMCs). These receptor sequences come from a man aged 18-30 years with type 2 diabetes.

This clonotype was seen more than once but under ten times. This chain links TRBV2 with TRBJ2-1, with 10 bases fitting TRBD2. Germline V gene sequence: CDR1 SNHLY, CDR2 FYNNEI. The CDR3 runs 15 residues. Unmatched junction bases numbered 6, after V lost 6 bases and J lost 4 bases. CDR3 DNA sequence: TGTGCCAGCAGACAGCGGGAGGGGAATTACAATGAGCAGTTCTTC. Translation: CASRQREGNYNEQFF.

This chain's CDR3 is CASRERVGGYGYTF. The CDR3 bases are TGCGCCAGCAGGGAGAGGGTCGGAGGCTATGGCTACACCTTC. V usage is TRBV5-1 and J usage is TRBJ1-2; D gene unclear. Germline CDR1 and CDR2: SGHRS and YFSETQ. The CDR3 length is 14 residues. V was clipped by 5 bases and J by 4 bases, with 15 bases between them.

This CDR3 is CATSPWTSSYEQYF. DNA of the CDR3: TGTGCCACCAGTCCTTGGACAAGCTCCTACGAGCAGTACTTC. The V call is TRBV24-1, the J call TRBJ2-7; tentative D call: TRBD1 (5 bases). V was clipped by 6 bases and J by 0 bases, with 11 bases between them. There are 14 residues in the CDR3. Germline lookup yields CDR1 KGHDR and CDR2 SFDVKD.

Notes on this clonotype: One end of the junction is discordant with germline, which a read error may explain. Written as DNA, the CDR3 is TGCGCCAGCAGGAAAGCGGGGGAAACCTACAATAAGCAGTTCTTC. It specifies CASRKAGETYNKQFF. The chain is built from TRBV10-1 and TRBJ2-1, with 8 bases fitting TRBD2. The germline V gene encodes CDR1 WNHNN and CDR2 SYGVQD (reference sequence). The CDR3 has 15 residues.

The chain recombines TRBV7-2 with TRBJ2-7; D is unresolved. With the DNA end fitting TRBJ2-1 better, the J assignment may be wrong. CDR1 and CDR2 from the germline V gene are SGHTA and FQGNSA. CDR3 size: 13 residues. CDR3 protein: CASSLDGYYEQFF. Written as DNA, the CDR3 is TGTGCCAGCAGCTTAGATGGGTACTACGAGCAGTTCTTC.

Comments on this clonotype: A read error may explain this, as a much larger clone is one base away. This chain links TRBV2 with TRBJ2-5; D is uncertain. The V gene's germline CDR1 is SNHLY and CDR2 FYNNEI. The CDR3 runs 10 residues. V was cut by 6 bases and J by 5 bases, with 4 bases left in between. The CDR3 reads CASRWETQYF. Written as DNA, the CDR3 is TGTGCCAGCAGATGGGAGACCCAGTACTTC.

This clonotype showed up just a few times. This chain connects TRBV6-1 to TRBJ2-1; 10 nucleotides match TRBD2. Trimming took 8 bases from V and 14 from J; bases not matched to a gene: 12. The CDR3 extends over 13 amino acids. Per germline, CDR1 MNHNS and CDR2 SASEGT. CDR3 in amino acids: CASGSLAGAGEFF. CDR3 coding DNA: TGTGCCAGCGGCAGCCTAGCGGGAGCGGGGGAGTTCTTC.

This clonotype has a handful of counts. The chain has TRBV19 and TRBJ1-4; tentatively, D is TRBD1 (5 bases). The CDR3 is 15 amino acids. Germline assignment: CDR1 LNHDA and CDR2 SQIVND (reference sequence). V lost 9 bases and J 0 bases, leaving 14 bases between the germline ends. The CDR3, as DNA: TGTGCCAGCAGTCCAAGAGGGGCAACTAATGAAAAACTGTTTTTT. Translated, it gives CASSPRGATNEKLFF.

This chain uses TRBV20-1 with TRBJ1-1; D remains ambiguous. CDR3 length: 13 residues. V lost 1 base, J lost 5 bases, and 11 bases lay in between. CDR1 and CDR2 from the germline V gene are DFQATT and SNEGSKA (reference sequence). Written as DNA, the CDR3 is TGCAGTGCTAGAGCGCGGGTGGGAACTGAAGCTTTCTTT. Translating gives CSARARVGTEAFF.

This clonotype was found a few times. The CDR3 DNA reads as TGTGCCAGTACCTCAGGGTTATTGGTTCGTGGCTACACCTTC. Encoded protein: CASTSGLLVRGYTF. The V call is TRBV19, the J call TRBJ1-2, with a possible D match to TRBD1 (5 bases). This CDR3 comprises 14 residues. Trimming cost V 7 bases and J 7 bases, with 19 bases left between them. In germline, CDR1 is LNHDA, CDR2 SQIVND (reference sequence).

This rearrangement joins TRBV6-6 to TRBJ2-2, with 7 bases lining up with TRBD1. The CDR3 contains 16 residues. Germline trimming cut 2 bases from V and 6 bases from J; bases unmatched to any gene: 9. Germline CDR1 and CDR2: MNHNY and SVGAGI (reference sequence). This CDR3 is CASSYGGTADPGELFF. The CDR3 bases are TGTGCCAGCAGTTACGGTGGGACAGCGGATCCCGGGGAGCTGTTTTTT.

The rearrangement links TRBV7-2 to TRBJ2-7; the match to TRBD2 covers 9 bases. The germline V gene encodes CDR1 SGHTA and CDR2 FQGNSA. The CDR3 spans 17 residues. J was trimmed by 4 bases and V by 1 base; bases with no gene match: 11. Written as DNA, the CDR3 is TGTGCCAGCAGCTTAGGGCTAGCGGGGCCGACTATATACGAGCAGTACTTC. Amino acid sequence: CASSLGLAGPTIYEQYF. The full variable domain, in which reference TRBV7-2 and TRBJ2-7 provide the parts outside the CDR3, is GAGVSQSPSNKVTEKGKDVELRCDPISGHTALYWYRQSLGQGLEFLIYFQGNSAPDKSGLPSDRFSAERTGGSVSTLTIQRTQQEDSAVYLCASSLGLAGPTIYEQYFGPGTRLTVT.

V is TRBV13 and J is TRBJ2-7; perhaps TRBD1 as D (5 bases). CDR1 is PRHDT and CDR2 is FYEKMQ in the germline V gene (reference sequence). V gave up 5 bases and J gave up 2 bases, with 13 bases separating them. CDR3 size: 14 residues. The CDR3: CASSTTETPYEQYF. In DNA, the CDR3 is TGTGCCAGCAGCACGACAGAGACCCCCTACGAGCAGTACTTC.

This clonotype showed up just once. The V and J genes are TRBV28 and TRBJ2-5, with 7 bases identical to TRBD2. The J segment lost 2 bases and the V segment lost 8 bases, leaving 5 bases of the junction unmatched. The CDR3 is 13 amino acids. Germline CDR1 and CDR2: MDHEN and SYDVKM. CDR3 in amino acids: CASLRLAQETQYF. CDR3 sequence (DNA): TGTGCCAGCCTTCGACTAGCTCAAGAGACCCAGTACTTC.

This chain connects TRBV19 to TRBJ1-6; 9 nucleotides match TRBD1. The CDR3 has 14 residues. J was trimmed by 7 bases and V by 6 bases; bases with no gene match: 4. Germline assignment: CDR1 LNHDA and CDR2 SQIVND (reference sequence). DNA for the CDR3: TGTGCCAGTAGCACAGGGGGCTTGAATTCACCCCTCCACTTT. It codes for CASSTGGLNSPLHF.

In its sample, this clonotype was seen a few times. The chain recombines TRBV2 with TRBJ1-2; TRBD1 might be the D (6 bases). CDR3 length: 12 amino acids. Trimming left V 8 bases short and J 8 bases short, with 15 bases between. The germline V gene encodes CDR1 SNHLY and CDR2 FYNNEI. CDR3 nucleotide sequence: TGTGCCAGCGGGAGAACAGGGTACGGCTACACCTTC. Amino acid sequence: CASGRTGYGYTF.